This T cell receptor beta chain was sequenced for a study of cytotoxic CD8 clonotypes in ibrutinib-treated CLL. Study context: Results showed 25 or so partial and 2 complete responses; following median about 68 months, around 14 remained remitted, approximately twelve advanced. Timing of response sample collection was a median approximately twelve months after treatment start, with a range of 6 to 36.

Deep sequencing aimed at 1 in 200,000 to 1 in 1 million T cells' resolution. Data came from immunoSEQ multiplex PCR; TCRdb stores just in-frame clones and leaves some out. The sample has some 130,000 clones; approximately 85% are singletons. The CDR3 is 16 residues long. CDR1 is PRHDT and CDR2 is FYEKMQ in the germline V gene (reference sequence). After removal of 5 bases from V and 3 bases from J, the junction contained 7 bases not matched to a gene. The source was PBMCs, collected after 24 months of ibrutinib treatment. V gene TRBV13 combines with J gene TRBJ1-4; 9 bases map to TRBD1. The sequence came from a human donor with chronic lymphocytic leukemia. The CDR3 sequence is CASSRIGTGPNEKLFF. The DNA of the CDR3 is TGTGCCAGCAGCCGTATTGGGACAGGGCCTAATGAAAAACTGTTTTTT. The complete variable domain, with remaining parts taken from reference TRBV13 and TRBJ1-4, reads AAGVIQSPRHLIKEKRETATLKCYPIPRHDTVYWYQQGPGQDPQFLISFYEKMQSDKGSIPDRFSAQQFSDYHSELNMSSLELGDSALYFCASSRIGTGPNEKLFFGSGTQLSVL.